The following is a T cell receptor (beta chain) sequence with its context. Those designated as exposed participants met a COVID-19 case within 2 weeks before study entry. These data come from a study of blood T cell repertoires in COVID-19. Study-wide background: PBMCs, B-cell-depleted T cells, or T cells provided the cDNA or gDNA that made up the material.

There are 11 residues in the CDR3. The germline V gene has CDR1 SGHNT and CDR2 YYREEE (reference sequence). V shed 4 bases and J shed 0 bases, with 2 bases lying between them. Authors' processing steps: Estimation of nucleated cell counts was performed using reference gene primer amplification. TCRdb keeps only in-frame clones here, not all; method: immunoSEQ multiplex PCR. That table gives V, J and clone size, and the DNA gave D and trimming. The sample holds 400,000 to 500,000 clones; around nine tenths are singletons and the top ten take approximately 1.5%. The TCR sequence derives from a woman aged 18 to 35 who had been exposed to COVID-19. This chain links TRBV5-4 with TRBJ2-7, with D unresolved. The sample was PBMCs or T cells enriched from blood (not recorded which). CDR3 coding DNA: TGTGCCAGCAGCCACTCCTACGAGCAGTACTTC. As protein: CASSHSYEQYF.